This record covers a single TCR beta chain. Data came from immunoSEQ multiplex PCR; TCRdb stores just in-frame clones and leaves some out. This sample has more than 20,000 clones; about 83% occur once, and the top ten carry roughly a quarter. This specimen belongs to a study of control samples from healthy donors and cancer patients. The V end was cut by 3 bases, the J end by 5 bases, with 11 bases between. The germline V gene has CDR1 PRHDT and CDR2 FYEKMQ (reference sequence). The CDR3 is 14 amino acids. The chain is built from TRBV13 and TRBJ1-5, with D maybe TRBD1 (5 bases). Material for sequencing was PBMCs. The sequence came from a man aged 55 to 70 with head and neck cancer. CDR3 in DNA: TGTGCCAGCAGCTTGGGGGGTAGGCATCAGCCCCAGCATTTT. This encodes CASSLGGRHQPQHF.